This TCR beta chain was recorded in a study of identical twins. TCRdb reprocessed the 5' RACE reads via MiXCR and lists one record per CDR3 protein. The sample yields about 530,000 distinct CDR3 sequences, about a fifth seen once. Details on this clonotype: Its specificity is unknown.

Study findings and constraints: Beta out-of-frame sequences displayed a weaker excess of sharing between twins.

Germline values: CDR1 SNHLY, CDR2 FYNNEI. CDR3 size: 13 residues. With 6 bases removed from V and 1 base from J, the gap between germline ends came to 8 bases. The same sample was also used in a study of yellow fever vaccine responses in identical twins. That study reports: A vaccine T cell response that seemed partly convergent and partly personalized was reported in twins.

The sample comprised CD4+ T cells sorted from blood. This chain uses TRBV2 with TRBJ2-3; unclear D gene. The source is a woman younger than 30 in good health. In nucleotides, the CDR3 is TGTGCCAGCAGGGCCTTTGGCACAGATACGCAGTATTTT. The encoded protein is CASRAFGTDTQYF.